This paragraph covers one TCR beta chain sequence. Its target is not known. The data were taken from a study of blood T cell dynamics during melanoma immunotherapy. Overall study results and limits: Whether repertoire-driving clones were melanoma-specific could not be determined.

Every bulk PBMC sample received the same 350 ng of DNA. Measured with immunoSEQ multiplex PCR; TCRdb has only the in-frame clones, and not every one. The data show 10,000 or so clones, with approximately 80% seen just once and 20% to 25% held by the top ten. Time point specified: week 3, after first cycle of checkpoint inhibitor. Blood was drawn before treatment and at week 3 after checkpoint blockade. Per germline, CDR1 SGHRS and CDR2 YFSETQ. This CDR3 is 15 amino acids long. The ends were cut back, 4 bases at V and 2 bases at J, with 14 bases in the middle. The chain is built from TRBV5-1 and TRBJ2-3, with D perhaps matching TRBD2 (6 bases). The sample here was blood, taken from a patient treated with checkpoint blockade. The clonotype comes from a human donor with melanoma. CDR3 sequence (DNA): TGCGCCAGCAGCAATGGCGGGGCCTACACAGATACGCAGTATTTT. Translation: CASSNGGAYTDTQYF. Based on the CDR3 plus reference TRBV5-1 and TRBJ2-3, the full variable domain is KAGVTQTPRYLIKTRGQQVTLSCSPISGHRSVSWYQQTPGQGLQFLFEYFSETQRNKGNFPGRFSGRQFSNSRSEMNVSTLELGDSALYLCASSNGGAYTDTQYFGPGTRLTVL.